The clone carrying this TCR beta chain is medium-sized (0.01 to 0.1%) in the sample. The source of the sample is a study of preoperative IRX-2 immunotherapy in early breast cancer. Sequencing used immunoSEQ multiplex PCR; TCRdb keeps in-frame clones, though not all of them. This sample yields roughly 5,300 clones, of which 73% are seen a single time; around 15% belongs to the top ten. Specified treatment: preoperative locoregional IRX-2 cytokine immunotherapy. The CDR3 runs to 14 residues. V was shortened by 3 bases and J by 0 bases, with 9 bases between the two germline ends. Germline V gene sequence: CDR1 SGHNT, CDR2 YENEEA.

This clonotype originated in a human donor with breast cancer. The V gene is TRBV11-3, the J gene TRBJ2-7; D remains unclear. The specimen comprised tumor tissue, sampled before IRX-2 immunotherapy. The CDR3: CASSLGSSSYEQYF. CDR3 DNA sequence: TGTGCCAGCAGCTTGGGAAGCAGCTCCTACGAGCAGTACTTC.